Given below is one T cell receptor (beta chain) in context. The same CDR3 can be traced to other DNA sequences in this sample. This specimen belongs to a study of T cell changes during pregnancy in multiple sclerosis. Trimming left V 2 bases short and J 4 bases short, with 4 bases between. Germline V lookup: CDR1 WNHNN, CDR2 SYGVQD (reference sequence). The CDR3 contains 12 residues. Data came from immunoSEQ multiplex PCR; TCRdb stores just in-frame clones and leaves some out. The sample has tens of thousands of clones; under 95% are singletons. Source: peripheral blood, taken in the third trimester of pregnancy. The chain is built from TRBV10-1 and TRBJ2-3, with unresolved D. This clonotype was obtained from a female donor with multiple sclerosis, enrolled in a pregnancy study. The CDR3 protein is CASSETADTQYF. CDR3 sequence (DNA): TGCGCCAGCAGTGAGACAGCAGATACGCAGTATTTT.